The 10 T cell receptor beta chains below come from one sample, sequenced in a study of a mutant IDH1 vaccine in newly diagnosed glioma. Regarding time point: week 11, during vaccination. The content of each vaccine dose was 300 ug of mutant IDH1 20-mer peptide, and topical imiquimod accompanied it. These TCRs are of unknown antigen specificity. The data were produced by immunoSEQ multiplex PCR, yet TCRdb's version contains in-frame clones alone and is incomplete. This sample has tens of thousands of clones, with about four fifths found just once. The specimen was PBMCs, collected from a glioma patient whose treatment included an IDH1 peptide vaccine. The receptors stem from a man aged 50 or older with glioma.

The J gene is TRBJ1-1, the V gene TRBV18; 11 bases are shared with TRBD1. This CDR3 comprises 15 residues. With 3 bases clipped from V and 3 bases from J, the junction kept 3 bases outside the gene matches. Per germline, CDR1 KGHSH and CDR2 LQKENI. The CDR3 sequence is CASSPGQGGDTEAFF. The CDR3 bases are TGTGCCAGCTCACCGGGACAGGGGGGGGACACTGAAGCTTTCTTT.

The genes are TRBV5-6 and TRBJ2-7; possible D gene TRBD2, 6 bases. This CDR3 is 15 amino acids long. Germline loops: CDR1 SGHDT, CDR2 YYEEEE. Trimming left V 4 bases short and J 4 bases short, with 18 bases between. CDR3 nucleotides: TGTGCCAGCAGCGGAGGCGCACGCGGGGAATACGAGCAGTACTTC. Residues: CASSGGARGEYEQYF.

This clone was seen more than once but under ten times. V and J are TRBV28 and TRBJ1-4; TRBD1 matches at 8 bases. V lost 6 bases to trimming and J lost 8 bases; unmatched junction nucleotides: 5. The CDR3 sequence is 13 residues long. CDR1 is MDHEN, CDR2 SYDVKM, per germline. The CDR3 here is CASRGQGGEKLFF. CDR3 bases: TGTGCCAGCAGAGGACAGGGTGGGGAAAAACTGTTTTTT.

The rearrangement links TRBV19 to TRBJ1-5; D is perhaps TRBD1 (6 bases). The CDR3 covers 14 residues. Trimming shortened V by 10 bases and J by 2 bases, and 15 bases separated the two germline ends. Germline V gene data show CDR1 as LNHDA and CDR2 as SQIVND (reference sequence). This CDR3 is CATKGGFGNQPQHF. The CDR3 DNA reads TGTGCCACCAAGGGGGGGTTCGGCAATCAGCCCCAGCATTTT.

The table lists this clone with a count of one. The gene calls are TRBV7-2 and TRBJ2-3; 11 nucleotides match TRBD2. The CDR3 consists of 18 residues. Per the germline V gene, CDR1 is SGHTA and CDR2 is FQGNSA. Trimming at V came to 5 bases and at J to 3 bases, leaving 13 bases not matched to a gene. CDR3 in amino acids: CASSARLAGPLRTDTQYF. The DNA of the CDR3 is TGTGCCAGCAGCGCGAGACTAGCGGGGCCTCTCCGGACAGATACGCAGTATTTT. The full variable domain, rest sourced from reference TRBV7-2 and TRBJ2-3, is GAGVSQSPSNKVTEKGKDVELRCDPISGHTALYWYRQSLGQGLEFLIYFQGNSAPDKSGLPSDRFSAERTGGSVSTLTIQRTQQEDSAVYLCASSARLAGPLRTDTQYFGPGTRLTVL.

On this clone itself: The same CDR3 also results from other DNA sequences found in this sample. V and J are TRBV18 and TRBJ2-3, with unresolved D. CDR3 length: 13 amino acids. Germline CDR1 KGHSH, CDR2 LQKENI. Trimming stripped 0 bases from V and 0 bases from J, with 1 base between. DNA of the CDR3: TGTGCCAGCTCACCACCGAGCACAGATACGCAGTATTTT. It yields the protein CASSPPSTDTQYF.

The chain combines TRBV19 with TRBJ1-5; D may be TRBD1 (5 bases). From germline, CDR1 is LNHDA and CDR2 SQIVND (reference sequence). CDR3 length: 16 amino acids. V was pared by 1 base and J by 5 bases, with 15 bases between. The DNA for the CDR3 is TGTGCCAGTAGTATAGGAAGGGGAAGGGGTTATCAGCCCCAGCATTTT. Encoded protein: CASSIGRGRGYQPQHF.

V and J are TRBV5-4 and TRBJ2-5, with D possibly matching TRBD1 (6 bases). V was clipped by 3 bases and J by 3 bases, with 12 bases between them. The CDR3 loop spans 14 amino acids. Germline CDR1 reads SGHNT; CDR2 reads YYREEE (reference sequence). CDR3 bases: TGTGCCAGCAGCTGGGGGCCCGTGGAAGAGACCCAGTACTTC. Protein: CASSWGPVEETQYF.

The rearrangement uses TRBV5-5 and TRBJ2-3; no reliable D call. CDR1 and CDR2 from the germline V gene are SGHKS and YYEKEE (reference sequence). This CDR3 spans 15 amino acids. The V end was cut by 4 bases, the J end by 1 base, with 13 bases between. DNA of the CDR3: TGTGCCAGCAGCCTCCCCGGGCCACGCACAGATACGCAGTATTTT. Translated, it gives CASSLPGPRTDTQYF.

The V call is TRBV15, the J call TRBJ2-7, with D unresolved. Trimming removed 0 bases from V and 2 bases from J, with 2 bases in between. CDR1 and CDR2 (germline): LNHNV, YYDKDF (reference sequence). The CDR3 runs to 12 residues. The CDR3 nucleotides are TGTGCCACCAGCAGAGATACCTACGAGCAGTACTTC. Translated, it gives CATSRDTYEQYF.